These 26 T cell receptor beta chains originate from one sample sequenced in a study of blood T cell repertoires in COVID-19. Some clones are missing from TCRdb's copy, which holds only in-frame ones; the method was immunoSEQ multiplex PCR. Of approximately 500,000 clones listed, roughly 88% were seen once; the top ten hold 3.2%. Sequenced input: peripheral blood. All receptors derive from a human donor in a cohort sampled during active COVID-19.

The V gene is TRBV3-1 (or the pseudogene TRBV3-2), the J gene TRBJ2-7; 12 nucleotides match TRBD1. Germline-derived CDR1 and CDR2 are LGHDT and YNNKEL (reference sequence). V shed 4 bases and J 1 base; nucleotides not matched to a gene: 5. This CDR3 comprises 16 residues. The CDR3 is CASSLQGQGASYEQYF. The CDR3 DNA is TGTGCCAGCAGCCTTCAGGGACAGGGGGCGTCCTACGAGCAGTACTTC.

This chain links TRBV30 with TRBJ1-2; 9 positions match TRBD1. CDR3 size: 16 residues. CDR1 is GTSNPN, CDR2 SVGIG, per germline (reference sequence). V gave up 3 bases and J gave up 4 bases; unmatched junction bases: 12. The CDR3 loop is CAWSLGTGTGSYGYTF. CDR3 DNA: TGTGCCTGGAGCTTGGGGACAGGGACGGGCTCCTATGGCTACACCTTC.

The chain joins TRBV19 to TRBJ1-2; 10 bases match TRBD1. With V trimmed by 8 bases and J by 6 bases, 6 bases remained unmatched. Looked up from germline, CDR1 is LNHDA and CDR2 is SQIVND (reference sequence). The CDR3 contains 13 residues. In DNA, the CDR3 is TGTGCCAGTGGACGACAGGGGGCGAATGGCTACACCTTC. It is translated as CASGRQGANGYTF. Full variable domain (outside the CDR3, taken from reference TRBV19 and TRBJ1-2): DGGITQSPKYLFRKEGQNVTLSCEQNLNHDAMYWYRQDPGQGLRLIYYSQIVNDFQKGDIAEGYSVSREKKESFPLTVTSAQKNPTAFYLCASGRQGANGYTFGSGTRLTVV.

The V and J genes are TRBV13 and TRBJ2-1, with TRBD2 as a possible D gene (6 bases). CDR1 is PRHDT, CDR2 FYEKMQ, per germline (reference sequence). This CDR3 contains 15 residues. V lost 6 bases and J lost 0, with 12 bases in between. The CDR3 loop is CASSLSGSSYNEQFF. The CDR3, as DNA: TGTGCCAGCAGTTTGTCCGGGAGCTCCTACAATGAGCAGTTCTTC.

This chain connects TRBV7-2 to TRBJ2-1; 10 nucleotides match TRBD1. The CDR3 spans 14 residues. CDR1 is SGHTA, CDR2 FQGNSA, per germline. Trimming removed 5 bases from V and 9 bases from J; junction bases left unmatched: 7. The CDR3 region is CASSAGQGWSEQFF. The CDR3 DNA reads as TGTGCCAGCAGCGCGGGACAGGGGTGGAGTGAGCAGTTCTTC. Full variable domain (outside the CDR3, taken from reference TRBV7-2 and TRBJ2-1): GAGVSQSPSNKVTEKGKDVELRCDPISGHTALYWYRQSLGQGLEFLIYFQGNSAPDKSGLPSDRFSAERTGGSVSTLTIQRTQQEDSAVYLCASSAGQGWSEQFFGPGTRLTVL.

In its sample, this clone was seen once. The J gene is TRBJ2-7, the V gene TRBV30; 10 nucleotides align to TRBD2. Germline assignment: CDR1 GTSNPN and CDR2 SVGIG (reference sequence). The CDR3 runs to 16 residues. Losses at the gene ends were 6 bases for V and 0 bases for J; bases not matched to a gene: 11. The CDR3 protein is CACTGTSETFSYEQYF. CDR3 coding DNA: TGTGCCTGTACCGGGACTAGCGAAACTTTCTCCTACGAGCAGTACTTC.

This clone was counted only a few times. The rearrangement links TRBV7-9 to TRBJ1-3; 9 bases are a match to TRBD1. The V gene end was trimmed by 5 bases and the J gene end by 3 bases; junction bases not matched to a gene: 8. Germline V gives CDR1 SEHNR, CDR2 FQNEAQ (reference sequence). This CDR3 is built from 16 residues. CDR3 DNA sequence: TGTGCCAGCAGCCCCGGGACAGGGAACTTTGGAAACACCATATATTTT. This sequence encodes CASSPGTGNFGNTIYF. Full variable domain (remainder filled in from reference TRBV7-9 and TRBJ1-3): DTGVSQNPRHKITKRGQNVTFRCDPISEHNRLYWYRQTLGQGPEFLTYFQNEAQLEKSRLLSDRFSAERPKGSFSTLEIQRTEQGDSAMYLCASSPGTGNFGNTIYFGEGSWLTVV.

The chain recombines TRBV30 with TRBJ2-3; tentative D call: TRBD1 (5 bases). The CDR3 totals 12 residues. The V gene's germline CDR1 is GTSNPN and CDR2 SVGIG (reference sequence). V was trimmed by 3 bases and J by 6 bases, leaving 10 bases between them. The CDR3 nucleotides are TGTGCCTGGAGAAGGGGATTCGATACGCAGTATTTT. This encodes CAWRRGFDTQYF.

The rearrangement joins TRBV19 to TRBJ2-5, with TRBD2 matching over 12 bases. V trimming: 5 bases; J trimming: 5 bases; junction bases outside the gene matches: 6. Germline-derived CDR1 and CDR2 are LNHDA and SQIVND (reference sequence). The CDR3 totals 15 residues. The DNA for the CDR3 is TGTGCCAGTAGTCCAAGACTAGCGGGAGTGGAGACCCAGTACTTC. Amino acid sequence: CASSPRLAGVETQYF. Variable domain in full (rest from reference TRBV19 and TRBJ2-5): DGGITQSPKYLFRKEGQNVTLSCEQNLNHDAMYWYRQDPGQGLRLIYYSQIVNDFQKGDIAEGYSVSREKKESFPLTVTSAQKNPTAFYLCASSPRLAGVETQYFGPGTRLLVL.

The rearrangement uses TRBV9 and TRBJ2-2; D is undetermined. Germline V gives CDR1 SGDLS, CDR2 YYNGEE. The CDR3 has 13 amino acids. V was trimmed by 4 bases and J by 6 bases, leaving 10 bases between them. In DNA, the CDR3 is TGTGCCAGCAGCCCCACGGTCCCCGGGGAGCTGTTTTTT. Translation gives CASSPTVPGELFF.

This rearrangement joins TRBV15 to TRBJ2-7; D ambiguous. Looked up from germline, CDR1 is LNHNV and CDR2 is YYDKDF (reference sequence). The V gene lost 0 bases and the J gene lost 6 bases, with 9 bases spanning the gap. This CDR3 spans 13 amino acids. The CDR3: CATSRDLSGEQYF. The CDR3 region has the DNA TGTGCCACCAGCAGAGATTTGAGTGGCGAGCAGTACTTC.

This rearrangement joins TRBV2 to TRBJ1-2; D not certain. There are 12 residues in the CDR3. Trimming took 6 bases from V and 8 from J, leaving 13 bases between them. Germline values: CDR1 SNHLY, CDR2 FYNNEI. CDR3 DNA sequence: TGTGCCAGCAGCTCACTTCCTCTCGGCTACACCTTC. It specifies CASSSLPLGYTF.

This clone was found a few times. This chain connects TRBV5-4 to TRBJ1-5; maybe TRBD1 (5 bases). The V and J ends lost 4 bases and 1 base respectively, with 9 bases between them. This CDR3 has 14 residues. Germline CDR1 reads SGHNT; CDR2 reads YYREEE (reference sequence). This chain's CDR3 is CASSPGGSNQPQHF. The CDR3 DNA reads as TGTGCCAGCAGCCCCGGGGGGAGCAATCAGCCCCAGCATTTT.

This chain uses TRBV19 with TRBJ2-5; D may be TRBD2 (5 bases). CDR1 is LNHDA and CDR2 is SQIVND in the germline V gene (reference sequence). The CDR3 consists of 13 residues. With 4 bases removed from V and 5 bases from J, the gap between germline ends came to 11 bases. The CDR3 DNA is TGTGCCAGTAGTACTTCTAGCTTGGAGACCCAGTACTTC. Protein product: CASSTSSLETQYF.

This rearrangement joins TRBV27 to TRBJ1-5, with D perhaps TRBD1 (6 bases). The germline gives CDR1 MNHEY, CDR2 SMNVEV (reference sequence). V lost 0 bases, J lost 9 bases, and 36 bases lay in between. The CDR3 sequence is 22 residues long. The CDR3 DNA sequence: TGTGCCAGCAGTTTATCTATCGGACAGCACTCATATCAATCCTCCATCTGGCGGCCCCAGCATTTT. It is translated as CASSLSIGQHSYQSSIWRPQHF.

The chain links TRBV15 to TRBJ2-5; perhaps TRBD2 as D (5 bases). CDR1 is LNHNV, CDR2 YYDKDF, per germline (reference sequence). Between the trimmed V and J ends, which lost 5 bases and 5 bases, there was a span of 21 bases. The CDR3 length is 16 residues. DNA of the CDR3: TGTGCCACCAGCCCCGCCCGAGGGCCCCTTGGGGAGACCCAGTACTTC. Translated, it gives CATSPARGPLGETQYF. The entire variable domain, with the rest obtained from reference TRBV15 and TRBJ2-5, is as follows: DAMVIQNPRYQVTQFGKPVTLSCSQTLNHNVMYWYQQKSSQAPKLLFHYYDKDFNNEADTPDNFQSRRPNTSFCFLDIRSPGLGDTAMYLCATSPARGPLGETQYFGPGTRLLVL.

The chain recombines TRBV27 with TRBJ1-5, with 7 bases fitting TRBD1. Germline trimming cut 6 bases from V and 4 bases from J; bases unmatched to any gene: 15. The germline V gene encodes CDR1 MNHEY and CDR2 SMNVEV (reference sequence). CDR3 size: 17 residues. The CDR3 spells CASRLTATGNANQPQHF. For the CDR3, the DNA is TGTGCCAGCAGGCTAACCGCGACAGGGAATGCAAATCAGCCCCAGCATTTT.

This sequence joins TRBV19 and TRBJ2-1, with 8 bases fitting TRBD2. The CDR3 has 17 amino acids. Germline V gene lookup returns CDR1 LNHDA and CDR2 SQIVND (reference sequence). Trimming at V came to 5 bases and at J to 0 bases, leaving 9 bases not matched to a gene. This CDR3 reads CASSFRLAGSSYNEQFF. As DNA, the CDR3 is TGTGCCAGTAGTTTCCGCCTAGCGGGCAGCTCCTACAATGAGCAGTTCTTC.

The chain is built from TRBV3-1 (or the pseudogene TRBV3-2) and TRBJ1-1; D might be TRBD1 (5 bases). Trimming pared 2 bases from V and 1 base from J, leaving 17 bases between. CDR1 LGHDT and CDR2 YNNKEL come from the germline V gene (reference sequence). This CDR3 is built from 17 residues. In nucleotides, the CDR3 is TGTGCCAGCAGCCAAATAATTGAGACAGCCGGGAACACTGAAGCTTTCTTT. It is translated as CASSQIIETAGNTEAFF.

The chain recombines TRBV5-6 with TRBJ2-7, with D unclear. Trimming left V 4 bases short and J 4 bases short, with 9 bases between. The CDR3 is 12 residues long. Germline V gives CDR1 SGHDT, CDR2 YYEEEE. This CDR3 reads CASSITEYEQYF. CDR3 coding DNA: TGTGCCAGCAGCATAACAGAATACGAGCAGTACTTC.

CDR3 in DNA: TGTGCCAGCAGCGCTTCTCCGGGACATTCTGAAGCTTTCTTT. It yields the protein CASSASPGHSEAFF. This chain links TRBV9 with TRBJ1-1, with D possibly TRBD1 on 6 matching bases. CDR1 SGDLS and CDR2 YYNGEE come from the germline V gene. V lost 3 bases and J lost 6, with 15 bases in between. The CDR3 has 14 residues.

The V gene is TRBV9, the J gene TRBJ1-2; 8 bases agree with TRBD1. After removal of 0 bases from V and 2 bases from J, the junction contained 9 bases not matched to a gene. This CDR3 comprises 17 residues. The V gene's germline CDR1 is SGDLS and CDR2 YYNGEE. CDR3 residues: CASSVDGTGTSNYGYTF. Here the CDR3 DNA reads TGTGCCAGCAGCGTAGATGGGACAGGAACCTCAAACTATGGCTACACCTTC.

The chain links TRBV7-3 to TRBJ2-3; the D gene is possibly TRBD2 (5 bases). Trimming took 6 bases from V and 0 from J, leaving 13 bases between them. This CDR3 spans 15 amino acids. From germline, CDR1 is SGHTA and CDR2 FQGTGA. CDR3 protein: CASSQRAASTDTQYF. CDR3 DNA sequence: TGTGCCAGCAGTCAAAGAGCGGCTAGCACAGATACGCAGTATTTT. Drawing the rest from reference TRBV7-3 and TRBJ2-3, the complete variable domain is GAGVSQTPSNKVTEKGKYVELRCDPISGHTALYWYRQSLGQGPEFLIYFQGTGAADDSGLPNDRFFAVRPEGSVSTLKIQRTERGDSAVYLCASSQRAASTDTQYFGPGTRLTVL.

There are a few counts of this clone. This chain connects TRBV5-5 to TRBJ2-7; D is unresolved. Germline CDR1 reads SGHKS; CDR2 reads YYEKEE (reference sequence). V was cut by 1 base and J by 4 bases, with 15 bases left in between. This CDR3 region has 15 residues. CDR3: CASSLNPASEYEQYF. The CDR3 nucleotides are TGTGCCAGCAGCTTGAACCCCGCCTCGGAGTACGAGCAGTACTTC. Filled out from reference TRBV5-5 and TRBJ2-7, the complete variable domain reads DAGVTQSPTHLIKTRGQQVTLRCSPISGHKSVSWYQQVLGQGPQFIFQYYEKEERGRGNFPDRFSARQFPNYSSELNVNALLLGDSALYLCASSLNPASEYEQYFGPGTRLTVT.

The chain carries TRBV7-9 and TRBJ2-7; TRBD1 agrees at 7 bases. With 2 bases clipped from V and 4 bases from J, the junction kept 11 bases outside the gene matches. Germline V gives CDR1 SEHNR, CDR2 FQNEAQ (reference sequence). This CDR3 comprises 16 residues. CDR3 nucleotides: TGTGCCAGCAGCTTATGGGGGAGCAGGGGGTCGTACGAGCAGTACTTC. Amino acid sequence: CASSLWGSRGSYEQYF.

The rearrangement joins TRBV10-3 to TRBJ2-3, with 8 positions matching TRBD1. CDR1 is ENHRY and CDR2 is SYGVKD in the germline V gene. The V and J ends lost 4 bases and 6 bases, in that order; junction bases with no gene match: 9. The CDR3 has 15 amino acids. The CDR3 loop is CAISVTGVPADTQYF. The CDR3 nucleotides read TGTGCCATCAGTGTGACAGGGGTTCCCGCGGATACGCAGTATTTT.